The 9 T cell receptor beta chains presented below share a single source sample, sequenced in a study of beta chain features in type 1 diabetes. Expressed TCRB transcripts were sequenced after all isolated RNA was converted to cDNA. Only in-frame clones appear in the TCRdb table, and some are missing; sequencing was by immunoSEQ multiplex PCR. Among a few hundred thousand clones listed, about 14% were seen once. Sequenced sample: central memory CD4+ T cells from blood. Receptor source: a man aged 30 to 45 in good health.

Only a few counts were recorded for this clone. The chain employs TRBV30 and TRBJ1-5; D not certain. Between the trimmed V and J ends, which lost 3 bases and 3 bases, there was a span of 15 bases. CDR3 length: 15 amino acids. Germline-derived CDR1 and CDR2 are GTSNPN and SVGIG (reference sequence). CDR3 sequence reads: CAWSATVAYNQPQHF. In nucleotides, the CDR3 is TGTGCCTGGAGCGCCACAGTGGCCTACAATCAGCCCCAGCATTTT.

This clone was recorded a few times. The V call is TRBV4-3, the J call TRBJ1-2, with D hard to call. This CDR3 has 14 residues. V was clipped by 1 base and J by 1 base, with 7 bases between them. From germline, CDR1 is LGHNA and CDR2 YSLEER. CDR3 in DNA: TGCGCCAGCAGCCAAGGCTTAGATAACTATGGCTACACCTTC. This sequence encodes CASSQGLDNYGYTF.

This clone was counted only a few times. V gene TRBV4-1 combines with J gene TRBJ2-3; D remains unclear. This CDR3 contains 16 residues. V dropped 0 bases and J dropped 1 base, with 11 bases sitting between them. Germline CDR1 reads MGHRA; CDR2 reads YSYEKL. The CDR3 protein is CASSQETQRRTDTQYF. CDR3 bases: TGCGCCAGCAGCCAAGAGACCCAGCGACGCACAGATACGCAGTATTTT.

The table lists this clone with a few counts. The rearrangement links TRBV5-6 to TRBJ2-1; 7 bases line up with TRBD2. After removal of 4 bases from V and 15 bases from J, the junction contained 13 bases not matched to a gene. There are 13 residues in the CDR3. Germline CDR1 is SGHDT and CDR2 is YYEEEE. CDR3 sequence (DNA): TGTGCCAGCAGCCCCGGGGTCCAGCGGGGCGGGTTCTTC. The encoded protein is CASSPGVQRGGFF.

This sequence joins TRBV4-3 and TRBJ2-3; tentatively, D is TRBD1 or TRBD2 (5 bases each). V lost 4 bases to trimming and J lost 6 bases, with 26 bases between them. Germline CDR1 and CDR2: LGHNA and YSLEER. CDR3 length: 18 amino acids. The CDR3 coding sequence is TGCGCCAGCAGCCCCCTAGGAGTCCGGGACGGGTATGGGGATACGCAGTATTTT. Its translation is CASSPLGVRDGYGDTQYF.

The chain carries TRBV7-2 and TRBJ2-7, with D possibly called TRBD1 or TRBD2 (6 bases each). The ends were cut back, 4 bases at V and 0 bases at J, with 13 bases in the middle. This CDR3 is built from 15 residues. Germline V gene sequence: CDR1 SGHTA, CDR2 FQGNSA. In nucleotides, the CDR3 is TGTGCCAGCAGCTGGAGTTGGGGGGCCTCCTACGAGCAGTACTTC. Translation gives CASSWSWGASYEQYF.

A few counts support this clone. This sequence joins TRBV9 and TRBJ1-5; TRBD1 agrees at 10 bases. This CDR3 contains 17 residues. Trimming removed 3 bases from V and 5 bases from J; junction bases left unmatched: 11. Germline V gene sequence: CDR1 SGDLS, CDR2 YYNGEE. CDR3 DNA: TGTGCCAGCAGCGCTCAAGGACAGGGGGTAGTCTATCAGCCCCAGCATTTT. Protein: CASSAQGQGVVYQPQHF.

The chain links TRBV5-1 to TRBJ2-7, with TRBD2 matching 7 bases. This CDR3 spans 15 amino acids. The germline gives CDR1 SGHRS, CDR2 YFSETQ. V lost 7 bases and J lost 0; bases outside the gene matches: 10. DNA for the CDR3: TGCGCCAGCGCCCCCACCGGGGGGAACTCCTACGAGCAGTACTTC. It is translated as CASAPTGGNSYEQYF. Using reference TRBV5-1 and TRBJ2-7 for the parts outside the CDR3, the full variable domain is KAGVTQTPRYLIKTRGQQVTLSCSPISGHRSVSWYQQTPGQGLQFLFEYFSETQRNKGNFPGRFSGRQFSNSRSEMNVSTLELGDSALYLCASAPTGGNSYEQYFGPGTRLTVT.

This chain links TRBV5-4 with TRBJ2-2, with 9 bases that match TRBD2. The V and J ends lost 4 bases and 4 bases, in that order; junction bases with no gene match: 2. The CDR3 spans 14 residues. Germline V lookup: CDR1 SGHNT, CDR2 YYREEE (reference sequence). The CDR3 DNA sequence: TGTGCCAGCAGCCTTAGCGGGGGCACCGGGGAGCTGTTTTTT. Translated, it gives CASSLSGGTGELFF.